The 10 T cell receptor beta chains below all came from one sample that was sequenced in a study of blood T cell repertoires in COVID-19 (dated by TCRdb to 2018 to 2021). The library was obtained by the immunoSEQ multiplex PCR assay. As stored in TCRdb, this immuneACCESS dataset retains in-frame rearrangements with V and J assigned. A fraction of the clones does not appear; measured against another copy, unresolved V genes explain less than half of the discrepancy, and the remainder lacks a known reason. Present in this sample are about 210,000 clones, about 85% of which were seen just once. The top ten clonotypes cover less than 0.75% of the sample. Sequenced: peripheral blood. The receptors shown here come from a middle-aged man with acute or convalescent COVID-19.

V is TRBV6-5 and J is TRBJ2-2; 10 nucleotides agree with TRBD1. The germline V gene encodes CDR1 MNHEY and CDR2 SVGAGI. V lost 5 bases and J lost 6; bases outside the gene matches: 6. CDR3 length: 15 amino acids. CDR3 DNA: TGTGCCAGCAGTCGGACAGGGGGAGGGTCCGGGGAGCTGTTTTTT. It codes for CASSRTGGGSGELFF.

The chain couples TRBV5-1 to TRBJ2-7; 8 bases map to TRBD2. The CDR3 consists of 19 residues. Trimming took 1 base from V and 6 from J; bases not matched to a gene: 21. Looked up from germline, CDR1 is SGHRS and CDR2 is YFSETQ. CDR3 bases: TGCGCCAGCAGCTTGTCCCGCTTCGAGCGGGGGCCCATGGCGAGCGAGCAGTACTTC. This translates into CASSLSRFERGPMASEQYF.

The CDR3 nucleotides are TGTGCCAGCAGCTTAATGTTGAGCTCCTACAATGAGCAGTTCTTC. It codes for CASSLMLSSYNEQFF. V and J are TRBV7-2 and TRBJ2-1; D uncertain. Per the germline V gene, CDR1 is SGHTA and CDR2 is FQGNSA. CDR3 length: 15 amino acids. Trimming stripped 2 bases from V and 0 bases from J, with 8 bases between.

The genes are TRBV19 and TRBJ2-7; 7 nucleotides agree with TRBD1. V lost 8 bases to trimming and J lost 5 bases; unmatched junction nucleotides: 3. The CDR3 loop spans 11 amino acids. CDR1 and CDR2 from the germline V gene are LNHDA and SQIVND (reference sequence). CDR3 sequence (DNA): TGTGCCAGTCGCGACAGGGACGAGCAGTACTTC. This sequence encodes CASRDRDEQYF. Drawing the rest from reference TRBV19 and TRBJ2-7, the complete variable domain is DGGITQSPKYLFRKEGQNVTLSCEQNLNHDAMYWYRQDPGQGLRLIYYSQIVNDFQKGDIAEGYSVSREKKESFPLTVTSAQKNPTAFYLCASRDRDEQYFGPGTRLTVT.

The CDR3 reads CASSSTSGRVTHEQYF. The CDR3 DNA reads TGTGCCAGCAGCTCGACTAGCGGGAGAGTTACGCACGAGCAGTACTTC. The genes are TRBV7-2 and TRBJ2-7; 12 bases match TRBD2. The J segment lost 5 bases and the V segment lost 4 bases, leaving 9 bases of the junction unmatched. This CDR3 has 16 residues. CDR1 and CDR2 (germline): SGHTA, FQGNSA.

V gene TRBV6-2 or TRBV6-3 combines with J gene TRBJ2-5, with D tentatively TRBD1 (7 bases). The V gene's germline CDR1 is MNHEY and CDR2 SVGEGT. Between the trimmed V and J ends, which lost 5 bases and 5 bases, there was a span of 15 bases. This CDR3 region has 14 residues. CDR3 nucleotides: TGTGCCAGCAGTCTTCAGGGGGGTGGGGAGACCCAGTACTTC. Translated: CASSLQGGGETQYF.

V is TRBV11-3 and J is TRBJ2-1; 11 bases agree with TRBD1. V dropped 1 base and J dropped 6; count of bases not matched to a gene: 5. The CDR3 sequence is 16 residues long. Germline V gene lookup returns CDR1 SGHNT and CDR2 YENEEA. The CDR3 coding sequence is TGTGCCAGCAGCTTAGGGGACAGGGGGTTTTTCAATGAGCAGTTCTTC. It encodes CASSLGDRGFFNEQFF.

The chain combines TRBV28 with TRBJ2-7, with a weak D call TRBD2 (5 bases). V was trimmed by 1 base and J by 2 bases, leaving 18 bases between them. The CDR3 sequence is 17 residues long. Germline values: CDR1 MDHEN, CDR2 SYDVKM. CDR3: CASSLSSAGLSPYEQYF. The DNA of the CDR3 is TGTGCCAGCAGTTTATCCTCAGCAGGACTTAGCCCCTACGAGCAGTACTTC.

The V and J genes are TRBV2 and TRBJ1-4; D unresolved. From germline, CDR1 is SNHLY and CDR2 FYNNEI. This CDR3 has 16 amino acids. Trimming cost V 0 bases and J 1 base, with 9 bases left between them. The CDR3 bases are TGTGCCAGCAGTGAAGCGCTTGTCGGAACTAATGAAAAACTGTTTTTT. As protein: CASSEALVGTNEKLFF.

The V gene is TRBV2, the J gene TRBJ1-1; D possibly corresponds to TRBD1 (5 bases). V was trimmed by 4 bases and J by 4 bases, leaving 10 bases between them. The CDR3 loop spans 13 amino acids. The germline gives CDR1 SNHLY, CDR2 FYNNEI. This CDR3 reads CASSVRGLTEAFF. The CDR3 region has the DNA TGTGCCAGCAGTGTTAGGGGTCTCACTGAAGCTTTCTTT. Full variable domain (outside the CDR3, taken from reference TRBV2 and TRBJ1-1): EPEVTQTPSHQVTQMGQEVILRCVPISNHLYFYWYRQILGQKVEFLVSFYNNEISEKSEIFDDQFSVERPDGSNFTLKIRSTKLEDSAMYFCASSVRGLTEAFFGQGTRLTVV.